Listed below are T cell receptor beta chains from one sample, sequenced in a study of CXCR3-negative and CXCR3-positive naive CD8 T cells. From its re-call of the 5' RACE reads, TCRdb lists each CDR3 protein once, without DNA. Its clone listing holds around 84,000 distinct CDR3 sequences. The sample comprised naive CXCR3+ CD8+ T cells from blood. These receptors originate from a human donor in good health. Some clones in this sample may be carry-over from other donors' samples. The CDR3 runs from the conserved cysteine through the conserved F or W. Each record gives: V gene, J gene, CDR3 protein.

v_gene: TRBV28; j_gene: TRBJ2-7; CDR3aa: CASSRVNDYEQYF
v_gene: TRBV28; j_gene: TRBJ2-7; CDR3aa: CASSLGSRDWVYEQYF
v_gene: TRBV14; j_gene: TRBJ2-7; CDR3aa: CASSQEAGALGDEQYF
v_gene: TRBV28; j_gene: TRBJ2-7; CDR3aa: CASSQWPTPGLYF
v_gene: TRBV4-3; j_gene: TRBJ1-5; CDR3aa: CASSQDLGGAVMSNQPQHF
v_gene: TRBV20-1; j_gene: TRBJ2-2; CDR3aa: CSARIRDSYTGELFF
v_gene: TRBV6-2/TRBV6-3; j_gene: TRBJ1-1; CDR3aa: CASSPGGTTFF
v_gene: TRBV7-2; j_gene: TRBJ2-7; CDR3aa: CASSRPTALYEQYF
v_gene: TRBV5-5; j_gene: TRBJ1-5; CDR3aa: CASSSDRERQPQHF
v_gene: TRBV5-4; j_gene: TRBJ1-2; CDR3aa: CASSFTGDVGYTF
v_gene: TRBV28; j_gene: TRBJ1-4; CDR3aa: CASSLGDYRGAGKLFF
v_gene: TRBV5-1; j_gene: TRBJ2-1; CDR3aa: CASRDSGNEQFF
v_gene: TRBV28; j_gene: TRBJ2-4; CDR3aa: CASSLSLLPTDIQYF
v_gene: TRBV7-9; j_gene: TRBJ2-5; CDR3aa: CASSLDYSETQYF
v_gene: TRBV4-3; j_gene: TRBJ2-3; CDR3aa: CASSQGSTDTQYF
v_gene: TRBV7-8; j_gene: TRBJ2-5; CDR3aa: CASSSAPSAETQYF
v_gene: TRBV19; j_gene: TRBJ1-1; CDR3aa: CASSKGQGNTEAFF
v_gene: TRBV12-5; j_gene: TRBJ2-7; CDR3aa: CASGLGTGGEQYF
v_gene: TRBV6-2/TRBV6-3; j_gene: TRBJ1-5; CDR3aa: CASSQQGLDQPQHF
v_gene: TRBV7-2; j_gene: TRBJ1-5; CDR3aa: CASSQGKGPQHF
v_gene: TRBV29-1; j_gene: TRBJ1-1; CDR3aa: CSVVGGVNTEAFF
v_gene: TRBV20-1; j_gene: TRBJ2-4; CDR3aa: CSARRRAGPGIQYF
v_gene: TRBV2; j_gene: TRBJ1-5; CDR3aa: CVSSGDPGWGHSNQPQHF
v_gene: TRBV7-9; j_gene: TRBJ2-1; CDR3aa: CASIPRWGFNEQFF
v_gene: TRBV20-1; j_gene: TRBJ2-7; CDR3aa: CSAKDGGGIDEQYF
v_gene: TRBV7-7; j_gene: TRBJ2-1; CDR3aa: CASSLAAGSWNEQFF
v_gene: TRBV6-1; j_gene: TRBJ2-1; CDR3aa: CATGRGGPSSYNEQFF
v_gene: TRBV19; j_gene: TRBJ1-5; CDR3aa: CASRPYVSNQPQHF
v_gene: TRBV7-9; j_gene: TRBJ1-5; CDR3aa: CASRPITGSPKLGNQPQHF
v_gene: TRBV20-1; j_gene: TRBJ2-7; CDR3aa: CSASGTEAYEQYF
v_gene: TRBV7-6; j_gene: TRBJ2-3; CDR3aa: CASSPALAGGVLVDTQYF
v_gene: TRBV6-1; j_gene: TRBJ1-5; CDR3aa: CASSESQVGQPQHF
v_gene: TRBV15; j_gene: TRBJ2-7; CDR3aa: CATSSLDITYEQYF
v_gene: TRBV30; j_gene: TRBJ2-7; CDR3aa: CAWSGGYEQYF
v_gene: TRBV7-8; j_gene: TRBJ1-5; CDR3aa: CASSQGGAGVPQPQHF
v_gene: TRBV12-5; j_gene: TRBJ2-5; CDR3aa: CASGLVFFQETQYF
v_gene: TRBV28; j_gene: TRBJ2-1; CDR3aa: CASRHLGEEFYNEQFF
v_gene: TRBV4-3; j_gene: TRBJ2-2; CDR3aa: CASSQGQGADFDTGELFF
v_gene: TRBV12-3/TRBV12-4; j_gene: TRBJ2-1; CDR3aa: CASRDSLGAYNEQFF
v_gene: TRBV11-3; j_gene: TRBJ2-7; CDR3aa: CASSLAGEYEQYF
v_gene: TRBV29-1; j_gene: TRBJ1-2; CDR3aa: CSVEETTGFYGYTF
v_gene: TRBV20-1; j_gene: TRBJ2-2; CDR3aa: CSARDSLNTGELFF
v_gene: TRBV28; j_gene: TRBJ2-1; CDR3aa: CASSLDRGKAGSYNEQFF
v_gene: TRBV28; j_gene: TRBJ2-7; CDR3aa: CASSSPGLAYEQYF
v_gene: TRBV12-3/TRBV12-4; j_gene: TRBJ2-1; CDR3aa: CASSNETSINEQFF
v_gene: TRBV20-1; j_gene: TRBJ2-1; CDR3aa: CSASKADEQFF